This entry is about one TCR beta chain. Its antigen is not known. The V and J ends lost 4 bases and 2 bases respectively, with 11 bases between them. The CDR3 covers 14 residues. Per the germline V gene, CDR1 is SGHRS and CDR2 is YFSETQ. Sequencing used immunoSEQ version 4 in survey mode. This table comes from immunoSEQ multiplex PCR, and its TCRdb copy is limited to in-frame clones, with some not included. In the table there are about 30,000 clones, approximately 85% of which are singletons. This entry belongs to a study of persistence of HIV-infected CD4 T cells. About the research overall: A couple of participants gave one leukapheresis sample; others gave up to roughly 180 mL blood repeatedly.

Cells were stimulated with CMV-infected fibroblast lysates at 10 ug/mL. CD40L/CD69 double-negative CD45RO-high memory CD4+ T cells were collected. This TCR was recovered from an adult man with HIV who was CMV-seropositive. Sequencing was performed on CD4+ T cells sorted from PBMCs after roughly 18-hour stimulation, taken from a patient who received antiretroviral therapy. The chain carries TRBV5-1 and TRBJ2-3; D unclear. The CDR3 reads CASSLGLITDTQYF. CDR3 nucleotides: TGCGCCAGCAGCCTCGGGCTGATCACAGATACGCAGTATTTT.